Listed below are T cell receptor beta chains from one sample, sequenced in a study of blood T cell repertoires in COVID-19. TCRdb's table, derived via immunoSEQ multiplex PCR, lists solely in-frame clones and lacks some. The sample records over 200,000 clones, over 70% being singletons. The sequenced sample was peripheral blood. The receptor source for this set is a middle-aged man with active or convalescent COVID-19. CDR3s include the opening cysteine and the closing phenylalanine or tryptophan. Fields, in order: V gene, CDR3 length, J gene, CDR3 protein.

>TRBV30|12|TRBJ2-7
CACRQGSYEQYF
>TRBV28|16|TRBJ2-3
CASRGQGAAESDTQYF
>TRBV25-1|14|TRBJ1-3
CASSVPGRGNTIYF
>TRBV15|13|TRBJ1-1
CATSRGQRTEAFF
>TRBV3-1/TRBV3-2|15|TRBJ1-3
CASSPFGGGPNTIYF
>TRBV4-2|15|TRBJ1-1
CASSQGRSGNTEAFF
>TRBV30|12|TRBJ1-4
CALGESPEKLFF
>TRBV19|15|TRBJ1-1
CASSRASGVNTEAFF
>TRBV6-4|11|TRBJ2-1
CASYKTNEQFF
>TRBV7-6|14|TRBJ1-1
CASSPGDLNTEAFF
>TRBV5-4|15|TRBJ2-7
CASSRGGDNLDEQYF
>TRBV3-1/TRBV3-2|16|TRBJ2-3
CASSRGLAGGQDTQYF
>TRBV5-5|16|TRBJ2-1
CASSLGSLAEHNEQFF
>TRBV29-1|16|TRBJ2-6
CSVIHRGESGANVLTF
>TRBV6-6|12|TRBJ2-1
CASSLVYNEQFF
>TRBV5-4|15|TRBJ2-3
CASSQLAGTTDTQYF
>TRBV4-3|15|TRBJ1-2
CASSQEVGVDYGYTF
>TRBV6-1|16|TRBJ1-3
CASSEKDRGSGNTIYF